The 18 T cell receptor beta chains presented below share a single source sample, sequenced in a study of tissue T cells after allogeneic stem cell transplantation. Using immunoSEQ multiplex PCR, the repertoire was profiled, and TCRdb retains in-frame clones only, with some absent. Of almost 9,500 clones in the sample, 40% to 55% were seen once. Regarding time point: mouse harvest day 7 after allogeneic transplant. Each mouse received 10^7 T-cell-depleted marrow cells plus 10^6 splenic CD5+ T cells by tail vein. Sequenced sample: gut tissue. The receptors come from a female BALB/c mouse given C57BL/6 T cells with graft-versus-host disease after an allogeneic hematopoietic cell transplant.

As concerns this clone: Gene names and germline refer to mouse. The CDR3 end is not reached by the read, which stops 1 residue before it; the germline J gene fills it in. This chain links TRBV5 with TRBJ2-1; 11 bases match TRBD2. The CDR3 totals 19 residues. The V and J ends lost 3 bases and 0 bases, in that order; junction bases with no gene match: 10. Germline V gives CDR1 LGHNA, CDR2 YNLKQL (reference sequence). This CDR3 reads CASSHGSGTGGYNYAEQFF. CDR3 DNA (partial): TGTGCCAGCAGCCACGGCTCCGGGACTGGGGGCTATAACTATGCTGAGCAGTTC.

Notes on this clone: All gene names here are mouse names. The DNA ends 1 residue before the CDR3 does, and the rest of the CDR3 is filled in from the germline J gene. The V call is TRBV26, the J call TRBJ1-4; D is perhaps TRBD1 (5 bases). The CDR3 covers 12 residues. CDR1 is KGHPV, CDR2 FQNQEV, per germline (reference sequence). Trimming cost V 4 bases and J 5 bases, with 5 bases left between them. CDR3: CASSHRNERLFF. The DNA read from the CDR3 is TGTGCCAGCAGTCACAGGAACGAAAGATTATTT.

This clone was picked up a small number of times. Mouse gene names and germline throughout. The CDR3 extends 1 residue past the end of the read, so its final part is completed from the germline J gene. This chain uses TRBV1 with TRBJ2-1; D possibly uses TRBD1 or TRBD2 (6 bases each). V was shortened by 0 bases and J by 7 bases, with 10 bases between the two germline ends. Germline CDR1 and CDR2: NSQYPW and LRSPGD (reference sequence). The CDR3 consists of 14 residues. The DNA read from the CDR3 is TGCACCTGCAGTGCAGACGGGGGCGGGGCTGAGCAGTTC. Translated: CTCSADGGGAEQF. The whole CDR3 sequence reads CTCSADGGGAEQFF.

In regard to this clone: The gene symbols are mouse symbols. The read ends 1 residue early relative to the CDR3; the germline J gene fills the gap. The chain employs TRBV23 and TRBJ2-1; TRBD1 was called by the table and not checked on the DNA. The germline V gene has CDR1 KGHTA and CDR2 FQNQQP. The CDR3 runs 17 residues. CDR3 DNA (partial): TGCTCCAGCAGCCCCAGGGTATATATATATAACTATGCTGAGCAGTTC. The encoded protein is CSSSPRVYIYNYAEQF. The full CDR3 protein is CSSSPRVYIYNYAEQFF.

For this clone: Germline and genes: mouse. The read ends 1 residue before the CDR3 terminus; that terminus is restored from the germline J gene. V usage is TRBV23 and J usage is TRBJ2-4; the table gives TRBD1 as D, unverified against the DNA. This CDR3 region has 14 residues. Looked up from germline, CDR1 is KGHTA and CDR2 is FQNQQP. The sequenced part of the CDR3 DNA is TGCTCCAGCAGTACACAGGGTAGTCAAAACACCTTGTAC. Its translation is CSSSTQGSQNTLY. The whole CDR3 sequence is CSSSTQGSQNTLYF.

Concerning this clone: Mouse gene names apply. The read is 1 residue too short to cover the CDR3 end, so that end is filled in from the germline J gene. J is TRBJ1-5 and V is TRBV12-2; unclear D gene. Trimming removed 0 bases at V and 5 bases at J, with 1 base between. This CDR3 is built from 11 residues. The V gene's germline CDR1 is SGHLS and CDR2 HYDKME. CDR3 DNA (partial): TGTGCCAGCTCTCTCGACCAGGCTCCGCTT. Its protein product is CASSLDQAPL. The whole CDR3 region reads CASSLDQAPLF.

As regards this clone: Gene names refer to mouse genes. The CDR3 extends 1 residue past the end of the read, so its final part is completed from the germline J gene. The chain is built from TRBV23 and TRBJ2-4; the table's D call of TRBD1 was not tested on the DNA. Germline CDR1 reads KGHTA; CDR2 reads FQNQQP. The CDR3 extends over 14 amino acids. Incomplete CDR3 DNA: TGCTCCAGCAGTCAATCAAACAGGGGAGACACCTTGTAC. Its protein is CSSSQSNRGDTLY. The entire CDR3 protein reads CSSSQSNRGDTLYF.

Concerning this clone: The genes are named according to mouse. The read ends 1 residue before the CDR3 terminus; that terminus is restored from the germline J gene. This chain links TRBV26 with TRBJ2-4; D is perhaps TRBD1 or TRBD2 (10 bases each). CDR1 and CDR2 from the germline V gene are KGHPV and FQNQEV (reference sequence). The CDR3 is made up of 18 amino acids. Deletions cut 4 bases from V and 6 bases from J, with 26 bases between. The CDR3 protein is CASSQGTGAWGGANTLYF. Incomplete CDR3 DNA: TGTGCCAGCAGTCAAGGGACAGGGGCCTGGGGGGGCGCGAACACCTTGTAC.

This clone ranks as medium-sized (0.01 to 0.1%). Mouse gene names and germline throughout. The CDR3 extends 1 residue past the end of the read, so its final part is completed from the germline J gene. The chain combines TRBV13-1 with TRBJ1-5; no clear D gene. CDR1 and CDR2 from the germline V gene are NSHNY and SYGAGN. The CDR3 is 15 residues long. The V end lost 4 bases, the J end lost 0 bases, and 11 bases lay between the germline ends. CDR3 DNA (partial): TGTGCCAGCAGTTTCGGGAGGTATAACAACCAGGCTCCGCTT. It is translated as CASSFGRYNNQAPL. The full CDR3 sequence reads CASSFGRYNNQAPLF. The variable domain in full, with the rest retrieved from reference TRBV13-1 and TRBJ1-5, is EAAVTQSPRNKVTVTGGNVTLSCRQTNSHNYMYWYRQDTGHGLRLIHYSYGAGNLRIGDVPDGYKATRTTQEDFFLLLELASPSQTSLYFCASSFGRYNNQAPLFGEGTRLSVL.

Notes on this clone: Mouse gene names and germline throughout. The read terminates 1 residue before the CDR3 end, so the remaining end is supplied by the germline J gene. The chain carries TRBV12-2 and TRBJ2-3, with 9 bases identical to TRBD2. V lost 0 bases, J lost 0 bases, and 3 bases stayed unmatched. This CDR3 has 16 amino acids. Germline assignment: CDR1 SGHLS and CDR2 HYDKME. CDR3 protein: CASSLDLGGSAETLYF. CDR3 bases read: TGTGCCAGCTCTCTCGACCTGGGGGGGAGTGCAGAAACGCTGTAT.

This clone is large. Mouse germline and gene names are used. The read comes to an end 1 residue before the CDR3 does, leaving the germline J gene to fill in the end. The V and J genes are TRBV29 and TRBJ1-3; tentative D call: TRBD1 (6 bases). Trimming shortened V by 4 bases and J by 0 bases, and 10 bases separated the two germline ends. The CDR3 spans 15 residues. The germline V gene has CDR1 MSHET and CDR2 SYDVDS. Partial CDR3 DNA: TGTGCTAGCAGTTCCGGGACAAATTCTGGAAATACGCTCTAT. Its protein product is CASSSGTNSGNTLY. The whole CDR3 protein reads CASSSGTNSGNTLYF.

This clone occurred a few times. Gene names and germline match the mouse. The CDR3 here is CASSPDAQNTLYF. CDR3 bases read: TGTGCCAGCAGCCCGGACGCTCAAAACACCTTGTAC. The chain recombines TRBV26 with TRBJ2-4, with no clear D. The CDR3 end lies 1 residue beyond the end of the read and is filled in from the germline J gene. Trimming removed 6 bases from V and 2 bases from J, with 9 bases in between. Germline V lookup: CDR1 KGHPV, CDR2 FQNQEV (reference sequence). The CDR3 contains 13 residues.

This clone was counted only a few times. Gene names denote mouse genes. The CDR3 extends 1 residue past the end of the read, so its final part is completed from the germline J gene. The rearrangement uses TRBV12-1 and TRBJ2-3; 9 bases fit TRBD1. The CDR3 extends over 14 amino acids. V lost 4 bases, J lost 3 bases, and 4 bases stayed unmatched. Germline-derived CDR1 and CDR2 are SGHSN and HYEKVE. CDR3 sequence reads: CASSWDRAAETLYF. The CDR3 DNA, read in part, is TGTGCCAGCTCCTGGGACAGGGCGGCAGAAACGCTGTAT.

On this clone itself: The gene symbols are mouse symbols. The read is 1 residue too short to cover the CDR3 end, so that end is filled in from the germline J gene. The V and J genes are TRBV1 and TRBJ2-1; D unresolved. V lost 0 bases to trimming and J lost 3 bases, with 6 bases between them. This CDR3 region has 14 residues. Per the germline V gene, CDR1 is NSQYPW and CDR2 is LRSPGD (reference sequence). The CDR3 bases that were read are TGCACCTGCAGTGCAGACAACATCTATGCTGAGCAGTTC. Translation: CTCSADNIYAEQF. The CDR3 as a whole reads CTCSADNIYAEQFF.

This clone is judged medium-sized. Any gene name here is a mouse gene name. The CDR3 end is not reached by the read, which stops 1 residue before it; the germline J gene fills it in. The chain joins TRBV23 to TRBJ2-7; TRBD2, as called in the table, went unchecked against the DNA. Germline V gene lookup returns CDR1 KGHTA and CDR2 FQNQQP. The CDR3 loop spans 15 amino acids. CDR3 amino acids: CSSSQLGGASYEQYF. The covered CDR3 bases are TGCTCCAGCAGTCAACTCGGGGGGGCCTCCTATGAACAGTAC.

As for this clone: One end of the junction fails to match germline, which may point to a read error. Gene names are the mouse ones. From the germline J gene comes the end of the CDR3, since the read stops 1 residue before it. The gene calls are TRBV13-1 and TRBJ1-2, with a tentative D call TRBD1 (6 bases). The CDR3 totals 14 residues. CDR1 is NSHNY and CDR2 is SYGAGN in the germline V gene. The part of the CDR3 DNA that was read is TGTGCCAGCGGTGATGGACAGACAAACTCCGACTACACC. This translates into CASGDGQTNSDYT. Given in full, the CDR3 is CASGDGQTNSDYTF.

With respect to this clone: The genes and germline here are from mouse. The read finishes 1 residue shy of the CDR3 end, and the germline J gene is used to complete it. The V and J genes are TRBV13-3 and TRBJ1-4; a weak D match, TRBD1 (6 bases). Germline CDR1 reads NNHDY; CDR2 reads SYVADS. The ends were cut back, 1 base at V and 1 base at J, with 8 bases in the middle. The CDR3 loop spans 15 amino acids. Partial CDR3 DNA: TGTGCCAGCAGTGATCTACAGGGTTCCAACGAAAGATTATTT. It specifies CASSDLQGSNERLF. The complete CDR3 sequence is CASSDLQGSNERLFF.

This clone is medium-sized within its sample. Gene and germline names: mouse. The read terminates 1 residue before the CDR3 end, so the remaining end is supplied by the germline J gene. This rearrangement joins TRBV4 to TRBJ2-7, with 8 positions matching TRBD2. From germline, CDR1 is LGHDT and CDR2 YNNKQL (reference sequence). V lost 4 bases to trimming and J lost 4 bases; unmatched junction nucleotides: 6. The CDR3 runs to 14 residues. This chain's CDR3 is CASSLTGASYEQYF. The sequenced part of the CDR3 DNA is TGTGCCAGCAGCTTGACTGGGGCCAGTTATGAACAGTAC.